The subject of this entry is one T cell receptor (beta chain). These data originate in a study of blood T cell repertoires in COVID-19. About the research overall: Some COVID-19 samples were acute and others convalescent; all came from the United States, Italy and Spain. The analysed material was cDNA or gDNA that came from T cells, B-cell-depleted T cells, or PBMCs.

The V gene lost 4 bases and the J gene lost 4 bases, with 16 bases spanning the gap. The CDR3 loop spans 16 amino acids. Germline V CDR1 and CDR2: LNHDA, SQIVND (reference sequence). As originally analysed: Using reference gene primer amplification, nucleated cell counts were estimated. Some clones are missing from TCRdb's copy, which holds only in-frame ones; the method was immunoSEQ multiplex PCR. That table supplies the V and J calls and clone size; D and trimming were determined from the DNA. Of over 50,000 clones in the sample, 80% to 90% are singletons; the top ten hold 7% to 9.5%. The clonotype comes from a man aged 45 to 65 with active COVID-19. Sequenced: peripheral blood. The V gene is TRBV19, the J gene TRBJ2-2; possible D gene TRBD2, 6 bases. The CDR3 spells CASSNGPGGLTGELFF. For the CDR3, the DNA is TGTGCCAGTAGTAATGGGCCTGGGGGACTCACCGGGGAGCTGTTTTTT.